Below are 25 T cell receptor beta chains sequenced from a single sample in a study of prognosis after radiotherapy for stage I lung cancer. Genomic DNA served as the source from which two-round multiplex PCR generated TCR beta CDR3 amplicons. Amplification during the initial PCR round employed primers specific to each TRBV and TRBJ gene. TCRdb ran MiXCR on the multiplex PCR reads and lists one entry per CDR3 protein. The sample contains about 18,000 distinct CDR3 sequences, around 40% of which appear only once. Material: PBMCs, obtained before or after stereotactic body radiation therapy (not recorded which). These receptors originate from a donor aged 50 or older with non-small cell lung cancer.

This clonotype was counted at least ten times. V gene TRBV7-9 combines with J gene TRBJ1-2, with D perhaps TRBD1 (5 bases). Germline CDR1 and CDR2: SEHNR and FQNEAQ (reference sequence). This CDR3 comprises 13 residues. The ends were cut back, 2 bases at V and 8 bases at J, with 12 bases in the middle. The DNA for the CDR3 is TGTGCCAGCAGCTTATCAGGGAATTGGGGCTACACCTTC. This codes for CASSLSGNWGYTF.

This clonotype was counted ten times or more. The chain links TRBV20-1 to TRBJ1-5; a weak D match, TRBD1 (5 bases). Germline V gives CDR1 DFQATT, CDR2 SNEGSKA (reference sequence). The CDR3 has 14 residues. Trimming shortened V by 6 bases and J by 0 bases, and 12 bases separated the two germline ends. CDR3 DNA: TGCAGTGCAAAGACAGATTATAGCAATCAGCCCCAGCATTTT. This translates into CSAKTDYSNQPQHF.

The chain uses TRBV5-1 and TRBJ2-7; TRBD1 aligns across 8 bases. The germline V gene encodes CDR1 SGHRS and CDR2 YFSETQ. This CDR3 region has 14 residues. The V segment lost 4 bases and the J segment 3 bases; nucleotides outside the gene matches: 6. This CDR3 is CASSKGQEYYEQYF. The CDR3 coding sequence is TGCGCCAGCAGCAAGGGACAGGAGTACTACGAGCAGTACTTC.

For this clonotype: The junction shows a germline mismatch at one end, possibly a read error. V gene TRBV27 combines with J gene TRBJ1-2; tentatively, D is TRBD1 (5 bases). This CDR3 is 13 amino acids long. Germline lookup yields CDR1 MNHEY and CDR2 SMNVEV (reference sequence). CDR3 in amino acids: CASSFSGLYCYTF. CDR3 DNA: TGTGCCAGCAGTTTCTCAGGGCTCTATTGCTACACCTTC.

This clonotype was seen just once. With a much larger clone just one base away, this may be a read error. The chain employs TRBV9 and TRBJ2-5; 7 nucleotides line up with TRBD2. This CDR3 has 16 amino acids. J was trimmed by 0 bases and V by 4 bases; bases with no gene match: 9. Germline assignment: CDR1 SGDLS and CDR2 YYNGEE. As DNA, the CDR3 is TGTGCCAGCAGCCCCGGGACTATCGATAACCAAGAGACCCAGTACTTC. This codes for CASSPGTIDNQETQYF.

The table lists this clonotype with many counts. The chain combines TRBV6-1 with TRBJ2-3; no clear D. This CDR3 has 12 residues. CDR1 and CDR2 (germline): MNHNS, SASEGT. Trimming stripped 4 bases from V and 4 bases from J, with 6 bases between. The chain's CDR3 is CASSVGADTQYF. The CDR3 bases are TGTGCCAGCAGTGTGGGCGCAGATACGCAGTATTTT.

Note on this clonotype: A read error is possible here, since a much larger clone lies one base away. CDR3 in DNA: TGTGCCAGCAGCTTATGCGCCCGGTACGAGCAGTACTTC. Its protein product is CASSLCARYEQYF. The V call is TRBV11-2, the J call TRBJ2-7; D not certain. CDR1 is SGHAT and CDR2 is FQNNGV in the germline V gene. V was trimmed by 2 bases and J by 4 bases, leaving 9 bases between them. The CDR3 has 13 amino acids. Combining the CDR3 with reference TRBV11-2 and TRBJ2-7 gives the whole variable domain EAGVAQSPRYKIIEKRQSVAFWCNPISGHATLYWYQQILGQGPKLLIQFQNNGVVDDSQLPKDRFSAERLKGVDSTLKIQPAKLEDSAVYLCASSLCARYEQYFGPGTRLTVT.

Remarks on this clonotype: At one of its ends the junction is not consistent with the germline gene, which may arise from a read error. The CDR3 region has the DNA TGTGCCAGCAGCACAACAGGCATCTCACTCCTCCACTTT. Amino acid sequence: CASSTTGISLLHF. The rearrangement links TRBV7-3 to TRBJ1-6; tentatively, D is TRBD1 (5 bases). The CDR3 covers 13 residues. The germline V gene has CDR1 SGHTA and CDR2 FQGTGA. Filled out from reference TRBV7-3 and TRBJ1-6, the complete variable domain reads GAGVSQTPSNKVTEKGKYVELRCDPISGHTALYWYRQSLGQGPEFLIYFQGTGAADDSGLPNDRFFAVRPEGSVSTLKIQRTERGDSAVYLCASSTTGISLLHFGNGTRLTVT.

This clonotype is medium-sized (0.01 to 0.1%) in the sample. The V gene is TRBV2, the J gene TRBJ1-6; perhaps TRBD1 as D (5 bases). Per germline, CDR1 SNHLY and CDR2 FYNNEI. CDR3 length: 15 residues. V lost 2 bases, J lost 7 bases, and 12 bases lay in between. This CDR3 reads CASSERDGGNSPLHF. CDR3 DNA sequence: TGTGCCAGCAGTGAAAGGGACGGAGGGAATTCACCCCTCCACTTT.

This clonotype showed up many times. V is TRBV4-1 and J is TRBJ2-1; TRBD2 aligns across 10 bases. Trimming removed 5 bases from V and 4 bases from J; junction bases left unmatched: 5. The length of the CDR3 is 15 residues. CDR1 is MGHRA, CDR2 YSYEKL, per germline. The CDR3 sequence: CASSSQREGYNEQFF. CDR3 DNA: TGCGCCAGCAGCTCCCAGCGGGAGGGGTACAATGAGCAGTTCTTC.

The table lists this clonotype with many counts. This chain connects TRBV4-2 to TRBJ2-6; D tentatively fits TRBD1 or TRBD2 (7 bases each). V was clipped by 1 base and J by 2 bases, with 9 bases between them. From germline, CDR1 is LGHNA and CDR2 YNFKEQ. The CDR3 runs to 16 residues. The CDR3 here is CASSQAGGAGANVLTF. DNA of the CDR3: TGTGCCAGCAGCCAAGCAGGGGGGGCTGGGGCCAACGTCCTGACTTTC.

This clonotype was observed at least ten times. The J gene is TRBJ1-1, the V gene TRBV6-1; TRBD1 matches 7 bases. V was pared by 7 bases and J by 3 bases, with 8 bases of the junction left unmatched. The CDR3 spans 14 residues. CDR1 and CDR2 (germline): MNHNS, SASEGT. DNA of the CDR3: TGTGCCAGCACCTCTTCAGGGGGAGACACTGAAGCTTTCTTT. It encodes CASTSSGGDTEAFF.

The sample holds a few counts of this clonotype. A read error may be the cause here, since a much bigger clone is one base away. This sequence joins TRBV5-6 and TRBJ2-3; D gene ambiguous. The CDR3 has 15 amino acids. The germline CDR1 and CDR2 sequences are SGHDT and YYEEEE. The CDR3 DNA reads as TGTGCCAGCAGCCCCTCCGGTACAAGCACATATACGCAGTATTTT. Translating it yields CASSPSGTSTYTQYF.

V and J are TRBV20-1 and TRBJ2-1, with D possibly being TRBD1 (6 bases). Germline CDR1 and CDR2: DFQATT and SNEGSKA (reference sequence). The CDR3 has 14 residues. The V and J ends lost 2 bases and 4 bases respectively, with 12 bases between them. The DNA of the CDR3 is TGCAGTGCTAGATTGACAGGACGATACAATGAGCAGTTCTTC. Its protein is CSARLTGRYNEQFF.

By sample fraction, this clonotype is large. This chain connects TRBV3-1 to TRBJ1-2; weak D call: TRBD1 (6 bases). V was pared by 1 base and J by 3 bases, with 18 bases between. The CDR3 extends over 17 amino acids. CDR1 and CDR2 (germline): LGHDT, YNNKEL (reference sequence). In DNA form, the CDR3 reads TGTGCCAGCAGCCAAGGGTCAGCCCAGGGGTTATACTATGGCTACACCTTC. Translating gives CASSQGSAQGLYYGYTF.

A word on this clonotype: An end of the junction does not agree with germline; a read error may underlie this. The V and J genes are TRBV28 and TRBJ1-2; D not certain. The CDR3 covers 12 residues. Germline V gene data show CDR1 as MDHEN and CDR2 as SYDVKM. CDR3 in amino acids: CSSSFPRYGYTF. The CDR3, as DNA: TGTTCCAGCAGTTTTCCCCGTTATGGCTACACCTTC.

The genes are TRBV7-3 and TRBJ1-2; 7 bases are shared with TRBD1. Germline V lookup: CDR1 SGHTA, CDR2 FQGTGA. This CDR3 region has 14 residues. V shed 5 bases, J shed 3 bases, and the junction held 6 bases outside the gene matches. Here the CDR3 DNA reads TGTGCCAGCAGCAGCCGACAGGGAGACTATGGCTACACCTTC. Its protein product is CASSSRQGDYGYTF.

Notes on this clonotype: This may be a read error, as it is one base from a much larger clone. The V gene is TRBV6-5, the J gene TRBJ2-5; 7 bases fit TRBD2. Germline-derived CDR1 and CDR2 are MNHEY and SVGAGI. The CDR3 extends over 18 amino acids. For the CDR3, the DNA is TGTGCCAGCAGTTACTCCGGGGGACTAACAGGTTACCAAGAGAACCAGTACTTC. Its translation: CASSYSGGLTGYQENQYF.

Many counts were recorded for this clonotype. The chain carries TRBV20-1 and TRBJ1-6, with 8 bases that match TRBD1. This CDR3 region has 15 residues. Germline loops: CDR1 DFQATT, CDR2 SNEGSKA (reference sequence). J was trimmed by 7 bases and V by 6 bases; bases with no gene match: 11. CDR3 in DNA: TGCAGTGCCAGGGACAGGAGGACGGGAAATTCACCCCTCCACTTT. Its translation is CSARDRRTGNSPLHF.

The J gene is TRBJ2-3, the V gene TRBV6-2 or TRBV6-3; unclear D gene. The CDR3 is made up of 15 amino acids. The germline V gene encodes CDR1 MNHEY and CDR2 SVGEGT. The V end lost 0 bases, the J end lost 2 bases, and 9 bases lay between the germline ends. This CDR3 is CASSYSPTLTDTQYF. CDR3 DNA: TGTGCCAGCAGTTACTCCCCCACTCTCACAGATACGCAGTATTTT.

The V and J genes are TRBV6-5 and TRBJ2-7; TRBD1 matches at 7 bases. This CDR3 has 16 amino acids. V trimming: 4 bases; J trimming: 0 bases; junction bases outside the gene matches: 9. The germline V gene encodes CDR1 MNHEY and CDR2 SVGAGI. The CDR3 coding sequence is TGTGCCAGCAGTTTAGGGCAGGGGGTCGGCTCCTACGAGCAGTACTTC. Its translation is CASSLGQGVGSYEQYF.

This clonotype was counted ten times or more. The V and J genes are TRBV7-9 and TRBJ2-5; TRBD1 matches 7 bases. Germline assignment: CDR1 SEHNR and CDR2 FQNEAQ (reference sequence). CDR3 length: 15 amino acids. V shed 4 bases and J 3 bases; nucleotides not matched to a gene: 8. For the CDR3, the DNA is TGTGCCAGCAGCTCCCACCGGGACAGAAAAGAGACCCAGTACTTC. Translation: CASSSHRDRKETQYF. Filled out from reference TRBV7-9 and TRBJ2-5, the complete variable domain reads DTGVSQNPRHKITKRGQNVTFRCDPISEHNRLYWYRQTLGQGPEFLTYFQNEAQLEKSRLLSDRFSAERPKGSFSTLEIQRTEQGDSAMYLCASSSHRDRKETQYFGPGTRLLVL.

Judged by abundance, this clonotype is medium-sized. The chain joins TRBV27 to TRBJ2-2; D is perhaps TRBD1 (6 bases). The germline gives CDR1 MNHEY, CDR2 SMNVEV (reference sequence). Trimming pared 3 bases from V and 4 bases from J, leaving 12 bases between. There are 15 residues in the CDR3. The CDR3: CASSLHRVGTGELFF. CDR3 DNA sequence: TGTGCCAGCAGTTTGCACAGGGTCGGCACCGGGGAGCTGTTTTTT.

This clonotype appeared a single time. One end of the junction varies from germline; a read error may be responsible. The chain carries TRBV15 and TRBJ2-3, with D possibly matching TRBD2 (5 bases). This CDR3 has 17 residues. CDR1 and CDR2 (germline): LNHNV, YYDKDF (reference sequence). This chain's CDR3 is CATSKWASWSRTDAQYF. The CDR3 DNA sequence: TGTGCCACCAGCAAGTGGGCTAGCTGGAGTCGCACAGATGCGCAGTATTTT.

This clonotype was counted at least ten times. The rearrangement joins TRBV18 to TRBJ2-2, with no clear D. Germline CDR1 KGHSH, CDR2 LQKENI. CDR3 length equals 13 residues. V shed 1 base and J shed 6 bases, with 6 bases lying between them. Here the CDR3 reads CASSPQGPGELFF. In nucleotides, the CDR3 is TGTGCCAGCTCACCACAGGGCCCCGGGGAGCTGTTTTTT.